This T cell receptor beta chain was sequenced in a study of blood T cell repertoires in COVID-19. For the study at large: Both acute and convalescent COVID-19 samples were obtained from the United States, Italy and Spain. PBMCs, B-cell-depleted T cells, or T cells were the source of the cDNA or gDNA that made up the material.

This CDR3 contains 14 residues. Per the germline V gene, CDR1 is MNHEY and CDR2 is SVGAGI. V was trimmed by 0 bases and J by 8 bases, leaving 13 bases between them. Sequencing used immunoSEQ multiplex PCR; TCRdb keeps in-frame clones, though not all of them. This sample has around 99,000 clones, with more than 80% found just once. The chain has TRBV6-5 and TRBJ1-2; D not certain. The sample comprised peripheral blood. The clonotype was recovered from a human donor in a cohort sampled during active COVID-19. The DNA of the CDR3 is TGTGCCAGCAGTTACTCCCCGGGGAGGACGGGCTACACCTTC. Its translation: CASSYSPGRTGYTF.